This T cell receptor (beta chain) derives from a study of OX40 agonist ivuxolimab in advanced cancers. Study overall: Eligibility rules accepted prior anti-PD-1, anti-PD-L1 or anti-CTLA-4 therapy, and 30% to 40% had some.

Data came from immunoSEQ multiplex PCR; TCRdb stores just in-frame clones and leaves some out. The sample carries 25,000 to 30,000 clones, about 86% recorded once. Study outcomes and limitations: In CD8+ T cells, expanded clones were on average more numerous than in CD4+. Among the least clonally expanded were partial responders at 0.1-3.0 mg/kg.

Notes on this clone: Antigen unknown.

The trim removed 3 bases at V and 7 bases at J, leaving 13 bases unmatched. Looked up from germline, CDR1 is SEHNR and CDR2 is FQNEAQ (reference sequence). The CDR3 runs 17 residues. The clonotype originates from an adult with an advanced solid tumor such as melanoma, head and neck, liver or kidney cancer. This sample comprised CD4+ or CD8+ T cells sorted from blood, obtained in a trial of the OX40 agonist ivuxolimab. The chain carries TRBV7-9 and TRBJ2-1; TRBD1 matches at 9 bases. Written as DNA, the CDR3 is TGTGCCAGCAGCTTGGTCTACCGGGACAGGGAATTTAATGAGCAGTTCTTC. Amino acid sequence: CASSLVYRDREFNEQFF.